Described below is a single T cell receptor (beta chain) sequence and its context. The antigen is not known. Germline trimming cut 0 bases from V and 0 bases from J; bases unmatched to any gene: 8. This CDR3 spans 19 amino acids. Germline CDR1 is SGHRS and CDR2 is YFSETQ. This specimen belongs to a study of identical twins. Notes on the study in general: Cord blood beta clonotypes present at high abundance carried fewer insertions; no such pattern appeared in memory repertoires.

TCRdb analysed the 5' RACE reads with MiXCR anew, one entry per CDR3 protein. The table has hundreds of thousands of distinct CDR3 sequences, roughly 12% seen once. Another study also made use of these data, one on yellow fever vaccine responses in identical twins.

The TCR originated in a woman aged 18 to 35 in good health. J is TRBJ2-1 and V is TRBV5-1, with 11 bases aligning to TRBD2. Material: PBMCs. CDR3 residues: CASSLGLAGFLNSYNEQFF. CDR3 sequence (DNA): TGCGCCAGCAGCTTGGGACTAGCGGGGTTCTTAAACTCCTACAATGAGCAGTTCTTC.